This T cell receptor beta chain was recovered during a study of vaccination and CD4 T cells after COVID-19 (dated by TCRdb to the early 2020s). With regard to the full study: Every convalescent patient had a positive nasal swab PCR test for SARS-CoV-2, with mild disease in eight to ten patients and severe disease in one. Participants received two doses of either the Pfizer-BioNTech BNT162b2 vaccine (n=8) or the Moderna mRNA-1273 vaccine (n=2). Post-COVID blood samples were collected from convalescent patients a median of around 100 days after diagnosis, with a range of roughly 30 to 161 days. The cultures were stimulated with overlapping spike peptide pools from SARS-CoV-2 and from the common cold coronaviruses HCoV-NL63, HCoV-OC43 and HCoV-229E. In around 9 COVID-19 convalescent patients and a handful of infection-naive healthy vaccine recipients, researchers compared the spike-specific CD4+ TCR repertoire from before mRNA vaccination with the repertoire from after. In control cultures, a CEFX viral epitope pool was used as positive control, an HIV-1 Nef peptide pool was used as negative control, or no peptide was added. The convalescent cohort included six males and four females, with two Hispanic individuals, seven Caucasians, two Asians and one multiracial person. Post-vaccine blood samples were collected a median of approximately 77 days after the second vaccine dose, ranging from roughly 12 to 250 days.

Comment on this clonotype: It lacks a known antigen. No base quality values were provided; no much bigger clone lies one nucleotide off.

For this chain, trimming is 6 bases at the V end and 7 bases at the J end, and the number of junction bases without a gene match is 11. Via the germline V gene (reference sequence), CDR1 is DFQATT and CDR2 SNEGSKA. The CDR3 goes from the cysteine to the phenylalanine over 14 residues. The entry retains the CDR3 DNA only, 42 bases that are in frame from base 1. What the work shows at the level of the full study, not this receptor alone: The study included relatively few convalescent patients and did not analyze early timepoints after natural infection. Nearly all vaccine-specific clones in convalescent patients (304 of 307) were mono-reactive for SARS-CoV-2 spike rather than cross-reactive with common cold coronaviruses. Among convalescent patients, a median approximately 88% of the SARS-CoV-2-reactive clones seen after vaccination appeared only after vaccination, which suggests priming specific to the vaccine. The median count of SARS-CoV-2-reactive clonotypes went up from 20 to 25 after infection to a few dozen after vaccination, although the change was not significant.

According to the study, the label for this sample's treatment or condition signals: approximately nine-day PBMC culture with coronavirus spike peptide pools or control peptides (ViraFEST assay). The ViraFEST assay, used in the study, expanded antigen-specific T cells with peptide pools and then identified the expanded clonotypes through TCR sequencing. Positive SARS-CoV-2 PCR tests in the convalescent patients dated from March to December 2020, before Alpha, Beta and Delta variants emerged in the United States. PBMCs were cultured at 1.5 million to 2 million per well in IMDM supplemented with roughly 5.2% human AB serum and around 10 IU/ml IL-2, with about 11 ug/ml peptide pools added. Half of the culture medium was replaced with fresh IL-2-containing medium on days 3 and 7. CD4+ T cells were isolated after roughly eleven days of culture through negative selection using the EasySep CD4+ T cell isolation kit. Ficoll-Paque Plus gradient centrifugation was used to isolate PBMCs from whole blood, and the isolated PBMCs were then either used fresh or cryopreserved at -140C. In general, triplicate wells were set up for every culture condition.

Library prep was done by PCR. DNA from cultured CD4+ T cells underwent TCR sequencing with the Oncomine TCR Beta short-read assay at the Johns Hopkins FTIC core. The QIAamp micro DNA kit was used to extract genomic DNA from the cultured CD4+ T cells. Oncomine TCR Beta libraries from cultured CD4+ T cells were pooled with unique dual indexes and sequenced on an Illumina iSeq 100. Under the source paper's analysis protocol: Non-productive sequences were filtered out, and CDR3s that did not start with C, did not end with F or W, or were shorter than 7 amino acids were discarded. The MANAFEST web application identified antigen-specific clonotypes by comparing peptide-stimulated wells against reference wells and other culture wells. For a clone to be called positive, the clone needed an FDR below 0.05, an odds ratio above 5, and a productive frequency above 0.1% in at least two of three replicate wells. A clonotype was classed as cross-reactive if the clonotype showed significant expansion both in SARS-CoV-2 spike wells and in at least one common cold coronavirus spike condition. CDR3 homology was assessed with Levenshtein distances (stringdist) and unrooted phylogenetic trees (ape) in R version 3.6.1. TCRdb reprocessing: public reads trimmed at Q25 with fastp, clones called with MiXCR, in-frame beta chains kept. Here each entry gathers all rows of one CDR3 protein and keeps the most common genes and DNA. None of the V and J calls come from the authors' own analysis; TCRdb made them. This sample holds almost 20,000 distinct CDR3 sequences; around 50% were observed only once. The ten largest clonotypes hold around 10% of the sample.

The rearrangement joined TRBV20-1 to TRBJ1-5; the junction holds 8 bases that match TRBD1. The TCR originated in a human donor who had recovered from COVID-19. The sample taken for sequencing was CD4+ T cells from blood, cultured in vitro. The DNA sequence reads TGCAGTGCAACCGACAGGGGAAGAGCCCAGCCCCAGCATTTT. This encodes CSATDRGRAQPQHF.